This entry describes one T cell receptor (beta chain). The target antigen is unknown. Tagging with unique molecular identifiers was a feature of the TCR beta cDNA libraries. Researchers reported about 500,000 cDNA molecules coming from approximately 0.95 to 9.8 million T cells. TCRdb recomputed calls from the PCR reads with MiXCR, one row per CDR3 protein. The sample lists roughly 800,000 distinct CDR3 sequences, about 45% occurring once. This specimen comes from a study of post-analysis software for immune sequencing data. Whole-study context: Patients with relapsing-remitting, secondary progressive and progressive-relapsing multiple sclerosis courses were all represented.

Trimming left V 2 bases short and J 5 bases short, with 12 bases between. The CDR3 extends over 14 amino acids. Germline V gives CDR1 LGHNT, CDR2 FRNRAP. Regarding the study as a whole: Normalized Chao1 diversity was significantly lower in multiple sclerosis patients than in controls. Patients had higher frequencies than controls of five TRBV segments, including TRBV5-6, TRBV5-1 and TRBV20-1.

Sequences were obtained from blood. This TCR came from a girl aged 5-17 years with multiple sclerosis. The rearrangement uses TRBV12-5 and TRBJ1-1; D remains unclear. In DNA, the CDR3 is TGTGCTAGTGGTTTGTCCCGAGGTGGGACTGAAGCTTTCTTT. Amino acid sequence: CASGLSRGGTEAFF.